What follows are 32 T cell receptor beta chains derived from one specimen sequenced in a study of cytomegalovirus exposure and HLA in healthy donors. Primers included in the PCR were 60 Vbeta and 13 Jbeta primers. The table came from immunoSEQ multiplex PCR; TCRdb's copy has only in-frame clones and leaves some out. Of around 100,000 clones in the sample, 60% to 85% were seen once. The specimen sequenced was PBMCs. These receptors all come from a female donor in good health and CMV-seropositive.

This chain connects TRBV4-1 to TRBJ2-5; D possibly corresponds to TRBD1 (5 bases). The CDR3 extends over 14 amino acids. Trimming stripped 0 bases from V and 6 bases from J, with 11 bases between. Germline V gene lookup returns CDR1 MGHRA and CDR2 YSYEKL. CDR3 sequence: CASSQEGAGKTQYF. DNA of the CDR3: TGCGCCAGCAGCCAAGAAGGGGCCGGTAAGACCCAGTACTTC.

The V and J genes are TRBV6-5 and TRBJ1-2; D gene unclear. V was pared by 10 bases and J by 6 bases, with 15 bases between. The CDR3 extends over 12 amino acids. CDR1 is MNHEY and CDR2 is SVGAGI in the germline V gene. CDR3 coding DNA: TGTGCCACCCTAAGCAAGGCGGATGGCTACACCTTC. Amino acid sequence: CATLSKADGYTF.

This chain uses TRBV11-2 with TRBJ2-1; D possibly corresponds to TRBD2 (5 bases). CDR3 length equals 13 residues. Germline values: CDR1 SGHAT, CDR2 FQNNGV. With 0 bases removed from V and 13 bases from J, the gap between germline ends came to 13 bases. The chain's CDR3 is CASSLEGGSPQFF. CDR3 DNA: TGTGCCAGCAGCTTAGAGGGTGGGAGTCCCCAGTTCTTC.

The rearrangement links TRBV7-2 to TRBJ2-7; 8 positions match TRBD1. CDR1 and CDR2 from the germline V gene are SGHTA and FQGNSA. Unmatched junction bases numbered 4, after V lost 0 bases and J lost 3 bases. This CDR3 has 15 amino acids. This CDR3 is CASSLAPRGHYEQYF. CDR3 in DNA: TGTGCCAGCAGCTTAGCTCCCAGGGGGCACTACGAGCAGTACTTC.

The rearrangement joins TRBV5-1 to TRBJ2-1; 7 bases map to TRBD2. Germline CDR1 and CDR2: SGHRS and YFSETQ. The CDR3 spans 16 residues. The V gene end was trimmed by 0 bases and the J gene end by 1 base; junction bases not matched to a gene: 4. The CDR3 DNA sequence: TGCGCCAGCAGCTTGGACGGCGGGAGTTCCTACAATGAGCAGTTCTTC. Its translation is CASSLDGGSSYNEQFF.

J is TRBJ1-5 and V is TRBV19; no reliable D call. The CDR3 is 17 amino acids. Germline V CDR1 and CDR2: LNHDA, SQIVND (reference sequence). The germline V and J ends were trimmed by 2 bases and 6 bases, with 20 bases remaining between them. CDR3 nucleotide sequence: TGTGCCAGTAGTATAATATCGGGGTTAGGGCGCGGTCAGCCCCAGCATTTT. Translated: CASSIISGLGRGQPQHF. Complete variable domain (other parts from reference TRBV19 and TRBJ1-5): DGGITQSPKYLFRKEGQNVTLSCEQNLNHDAMYWYRQDPGQGLRLIYYSQIVNDFQKGDIAEGYSVSREKKESFPLTVTSAQKNPTAFYLCASSIISGLGRGQPQHFGDGTRLSIL.

The V and J genes are TRBV19 and TRBJ1-3; 9 bases line up with TRBD1. There are 18 residues in the CDR3. V shed 6 bases and J 1 base; nucleotides not matched to a gene: 13. Germline CDR1 and CDR2: LNHDA and SQIVND (reference sequence). CDR3 nucleotides: TGTGCCAGTAGCCCTCGGACAGGGGTGTATCGGTCTGGAAACACCATATATTTT. This gives the protein CASSPRTGVYRSGNTIYF.

The chain links TRBV30 to TRBJ1-1; the D gene is possibly TRBD1 (6 bases). CDR1 is GTSNPN and CDR2 is SVGIG in the germline V gene (reference sequence). The V gene lost 3 bases and the J gene lost 4 bases, with 12 bases spanning the gap. This CDR3 region has 13 residues. In nucleotides, the CDR3 is TGTGCCTGGAGAAAACAGGGTGTCACTGAAGCTTTCTTT. This gives the protein CAWRKQGVTEAFF.

The chain joins TRBV7-9 to TRBJ2-3, with a tentative D call TRBD2 (6 bases). Germline-derived CDR1 and CDR2 are SEHNR and FQNEAQ (reference sequence). V shed 5 bases and J shed 6 bases, with 18 bases lying between them. The length of the CDR3 is 15 residues. The CDR3 bases are TGTGCCAGCAGCCCTGGTTCCGGACTACTGGATACGCAGTATTTT. Amino acid sequence: CASSPGSGLLDTQYF. Complete variable domain (other parts from reference TRBV7-9 and TRBJ2-3): DTGVSQNPRHKITKRGQNVTFRCDPISEHNRLYWYRQTLGQGPEFLTYFQNEAQLEKSRLLSDRFSAERPKGSFSTLEIQRTEQGDSAMYLCASSPGSGLLDTQYFGPGTRLTVL.

This sequence joins TRBV7-9 and TRBJ2-5, with TRBD2 matching over 15 bases. The CDR3 totals 17 residues. Trimming removed 5 bases from V and 5 bases from J; junction bases left unmatched: 9. Germline CDR1 reads SEHNR; CDR2 reads FQNEAQ (reference sequence). The CDR3 protein is CASSLHGLAGGQETQYF. CDR3 sequence (DNA): TGTGCCAGCAGCCTCCACGGACTAGCGGGGGGGCAGGAGACCCAGTACTTC.

In this sample, this clone turned up once. This sequence joins TRBV28 and TRBJ1-5; the match to TRBD1 covers 8 bases. With V trimmed by 3 bases and J by 9 bases, 7 bases remained unmatched. Germline V lookup: CDR1 MDHEN, CDR2 SYDVKM. The CDR3 loop spans 14 amino acids. CDR3 bases: TGTGCCAGCAGTTTCGTAGACAGGGGCCGGCCCCAGCATTTT. Amino acids: CASSFVDRGRPQHF.

This CDR3 reads CASSEHGGYLNTQYF. For the CDR3, the DNA is TGTGCCAGCAGCGAGCACGGGGGGTATTTGAATACGCAGTATTTT. J is TRBJ2-3 and V is TRBV6-5; 7 positions agree with TRBD2. Germline CDR1 reads MNHEY; CDR2 reads SVGAGI. V lost 6 bases, J lost 7 bases, and 13 bases stayed unmatched. CDR3 length: 15 residues.

The V gene is TRBV5-1, the J gene TRBJ2-1; 8 bases align to TRBD2. This CDR3 is 15 amino acids long. Per the germline V gene, CDR1 is SGHRS and CDR2 is YFSETQ. The V segment lost 5 bases and the J segment 4 bases; nucleotides outside the gene matches: 8. In nucleotides, the CDR3 is TGCGCCAGCAGAACGGGAGGGGGGAGATACAATGAGCAGTTCTTC. Its translation is CASRTGGGRYNEQFF.

The chain carries TRBV9 and TRBJ2-5; weak D call: TRBD1 (5 bases). CDR3 length equals 13 residues. V was clipped by 3 bases and J by 5 bases, with 11 bases between them. Germline V lookup: CDR1 SGDLS, CDR2 YYNGEE. CDR3 loop: CASSGLGRETQYF. CDR3 DNA: TGTGCCAGCAGCGGCCTGGGGCGGGAGACCCAGTACTTC. Variable domain in full (rest from reference TRBV9 and TRBJ2-5): DSGVTQTPKHLITATGQRVTLRCSPRSGDLSVYWYQQSLDQGLQFLIQYYNGEERAKGNILERFSAQQFPDLHSELNLSSLELGDSALYFCASSGLGRETQYFGPGTRLLVL.

As DNA, the CDR3 is TGTGCCACCAGCCTCGGAGATTATAGCAATCAGCCCCAGCATTTT. This gives the protein CATSLGDYSNQPQHF. J is TRBJ1-5 and V is TRBV15; no reliable D call. The germline V gene has CDR1 LNHNV and CDR2 YYDKDF (reference sequence). V was pared by 5 bases and J by 0 bases, with 11 bases between. The CDR3 is 15 residues long.

The rearrangement links TRBV30 to TRBJ2-5; 8 bases align to TRBD2. Losses at the gene ends were 3 bases for V and 7 bases for J; bases not matched to a gene: 10. This CDR3 region has 14 residues. From germline, CDR1 is GTSNPN and CDR2 SVGIG (reference sequence). The CDR3 sequence is CAWSGGGGLGTQYF. CDR3 in DNA: TGTGCCTGGAGCGGTGGCGGGGGGTTGGGGACCCAGTACTTC.

V gene TRBV6-5 combines with J gene TRBJ1-3; D is perhaps TRBD1 (5 bases). This CDR3 is built from 15 residues. The germline V and J ends were trimmed by 2 bases and 4 bases, with 12 bases remaining between them. From germline, CDR1 is MNHEY and CDR2 SVGAGI. The CDR3 loop is CASSYLQGSGNTIYF. CDR3 nucleotides: TGTGCCAGCAGTTACCTCCAGGGATCGGGAAACACCATATATTTT.

The V gene is TRBV7-2, the J gene TRBJ1-5; TRBD1 agrees at 7 bases. The CDR3 extends over 13 amino acids. V lost 5 bases and J lost 7; bases outside the gene matches: 5. The germline gives CDR1 SGHTA, CDR2 FQGNSA. Here the CDR3 reads CASSPTGVQPQHF. The CDR3 DNA reads as TGTGCCAGCAGCCCAACAGGGGTACAGCCCCAGCATTTT.

This chain connects TRBV5-8 to TRBJ2-2, with 7 bases aligning to TRBD1. The CDR3 spans 15 residues. V trimming: 5 bases; J trimming: 5 bases; junction bases outside the gene matches: 9. Germline assignment: CDR1 SGHTS and CDR2 YDEGEE. CDR3 amino acids: CASSHDRAYTGELFF. CDR3 DNA: TGTGCCAGCAGTCACGACAGGGCTTATACCGGGGAGCTGTTTTTT.

This chain joins TRBV27 and TRBJ1-3; tentative D call: TRBD1 (6 bases). There are 14 residues in the CDR3. CDR1 MNHEY and CDR2 SMNVEV come from the germline V gene (reference sequence). Trimming took 6 bases from V and 4 from J, leaving 13 bases between them. This CDR3 reads CASSPGTIGNTIYF. Here the CDR3 DNA reads TGTGCCAGCAGCCCCGGGACAATCGGAAACACCATATATTTT.

This chain links TRBV19 with TRBJ2-3; D possibly corresponds to TRBD2 (6 bases). Trimming removed 10 bases from V and 0 bases from J, with 11 bases in between. The CDR3 has 13 amino acids. The germline CDR1 and CDR2 sequences are LNHDA and SQIVND (reference sequence). CDR3 amino acids: CATAGLSTDTQYF. For the CDR3, the DNA is TGTGCCACCGCAGGACTAAGCACAGATACGCAGTATTTT.

The rearrangement uses TRBV6-5 and TRBJ2-7; no clear D. V was cut by 4 bases and J by 2 bases, with 15 bases left in between. Germline CDR1 reads MNHEY; CDR2 reads SVGAGI. CDR3 length: 15 amino acids. The CDR3 loop reads CASSSHSSRTYEQYF. CDR3 nucleotides: TGTGCCAGCAGTTCTCACAGCAGTCGAACCTACGAGCAGTACTTC.

CDR3 DNA sequence: TGTGCCAGCAGACAAACAGGGGAAGACTATGGCTACACCTTC. It is translated as CASRQTGEDYGYTF. The gene calls are TRBV2 and TRBJ1-2; 7 positions agree with TRBD1. V was clipped by 6 bases and J by 3 bases; unmatched bases: 7. The CDR3 covers 14 residues. Per germline, CDR1 SNHLY and CDR2 FYNNEI.

The genes are TRBV5-8 and TRBJ1-2, with 11 bases matching TRBD1. Germline V gives CDR1 SGHTS, CDR2 YDEGEE. The CDR3 has 15 residues. J lost 3 bases, V lost 3 bases, and 4 bases had no gene match. The CDR3 DNA is TGTGCCAGCAGCTCCTGGGACAGGGGGGACTATGGCTACACCTTC. Translating gives CASSSWDRGDYGYTF.

The gene calls are TRBV18 and TRBJ2-2; 10 bases map to TRBD1. CDR1 KGHSH and CDR2 LQKENI come from the germline V gene. The CDR3 runs 17 residues. Unmatched junction bases numbered 13, after V lost 6 bases and J lost 6 bases. The DNA for the CDR3 is TGTGCCAGCTCCCCAAGAACGAGACAGGGGGCCTCCGGGGAGCTGTTTTTT. It yields the protein CASSPRTRQGASGELFF.

CDR3 loop: CASSIGGQGAVYEQYF. The CDR3 bases are TGTGCCAGTAGTATTGGTGGACAGGGGGCTGTCTACGAGCAGTACTTC. V gene TRBV19 combines with J gene TRBJ2-7; 11 bases are a match to TRBD1. Germline-derived CDR1 and CDR2 are LNHDA and SQIVND (reference sequence). V gave up 3 bases and J gave up 3 bases; unmatched junction bases: 7. This CDR3 is 16 amino acids long.

The chain employs TRBV7-8 and TRBJ2-1; D ambiguous. The CDR3 totals 13 residues. In germline, CDR1 is SGHVS, CDR2 FQNEAQ. The V end lost 3 bases, the J end lost 5 bases, and 8 bases lay between the germline ends. This chain's CDR3 is CASSFSGDNEQFF. The CDR3 DNA sequence: TGTGCCAGCAGCTTTTCAGGCGACAATGAGCAGTTCTTC.

The V and J genes are TRBV19 and TRBJ1-4; 9 bases align to TRBD1. Trimming at V came to 1 base and at J to 8 bases, leaving 8 bases not matched to a gene. CDR3 length equals 16 residues. The germline gives CDR1 LNHDA, CDR2 SQIVND (reference sequence). CDR3 loop: CASSIVSGTGSEKLFF. Here the CDR3 DNA reads TGTGCCAGTAGTATAGTCTCCGGGACAGGGAGCGAAAAACTGTTTTTT. Full variable domain (outside the CDR3, taken from reference TRBV19 and TRBJ1-4): DGGITQSPKYLFRKEGQNVTLSCEQNLNHDAMYWYRQDPGQGLRLIYYSQIVNDFQKGDIAEGYSVSREKKESFPLTVTSAQKNPTAFYLCASSIVSGTGSEKLFFGSGTQLSVL.

The V call is TRBV7-9, the J call TRBJ1-4; the match to TRBD1 covers 9 bases. Germline CDR1 reads SEHNR; CDR2 reads FQNEAQ (reference sequence). J gave up 6 bases and V 3 bases, and 5 bases lay outside the gene matches. This CDR3 spans 15 amino acids. The CDR3 region is CASSLSGTGHEKLFF. In DNA form, the CDR3 reads TGTGCCAGCAGCTTGAGTGGGACAGGGCATGAAAAACTGTTTTTT.

The chain joins TRBV6-6 to TRBJ1-2, with TRBD1 matching over 7 bases. CDR3 length equals 14 residues. CDR1 and CDR2 from the germline V gene are MNHNY and SVGAGI (reference sequence). V trimming: 5 bases; J trimming: 8 bases; junction bases outside the gene matches: 11. The CDR3 protein is CASSPGTASLGYTF. The CDR3 DNA sequence: TGTGCCAGCAGTCCCGGGACAGCTTCTTTGGGCTACACCTTC.

The J gene is TRBJ1-2, the V gene TRBV19; 9 nucleotides line up with TRBD1. The germline V gene encodes CDR1 LNHDA and CDR2 SQIVND (reference sequence). Losses at the gene ends were 3 bases for V and 4 bases for J; bases not matched to a gene: 9. This CDR3 has 16 residues. CDR3 amino acids: CASSIDGQGRPYGYTF. The DNA of the CDR3 is TGTGCCAGTAGTATTGACGGACAGGGGCGTCCCTATGGCTACACCTTC.

V gene TRBV10-3 combines with J gene TRBJ2-1; 10 bases agree with TRBD2. Losses at the gene ends were 10 bases for V and 3 bases for J; bases not matched to a gene: 18. The V gene's germline CDR1 is ENHRY and CDR2 SYGVKD. This CDR3 comprises 18 residues. This CDR3 is CATRGSSGSQGNYNEQFF. The DNA of the CDR3 is TGTGCCACCAGGGGGTCTAGCGGGAGTCAGGGGAACTACAATGAGCAGTTCTTC.